The clone carrying this T cell receptor beta chain was picked up a small number of times. The PCR contained 60 Vbeta and 13 Jbeta primers. Repertoires were generated with immunoSEQ multiplex PCR, while TCRdb's copy carries only in-frame clones and drops some. Among roughly 200,000 clones listed, less than 90% were seen once. This sample was included in a study of cytomegalovirus exposure and HLA in healthy donors. CDR3 length: 14 residues. V shed 5 bases and J 4 bases; nucleotides not matched to a gene: 6. Germline values: CDR1 MNHEY, CDR2 SMNVEV (reference sequence). Sequencing input: PBMCs. The chain combines TRBV27 with TRBJ2-7, with TRBD1 identical over 9 bases. The TCR sequence derives from a woman under 40 in good health and CMV-seronegative. The CDR3: CASSPGQGLYEQYF. DNA for the CDR3: TGTGCCAGCAGTCCCGGACAGGGGTTATACGAGCAGTACTTC.